A single sample is the source of the 27 T cell receptor beta chains below, sequenced in a study of blood T cell repertoires in COVID-19. TCRdb's copy holds only in-frame clones and misses some; the assay was immunoSEQ multiplex PCR. The table records 150,000 to 200,000 clones, roughly three quarters of them present only once. The sequencing input was peripheral blood. The receptors derive from a woman between 40 and 55 years old with COVID-19, enrolled during active disease.

The chain combines TRBV7-2 with TRBJ2-2; D is possibly TRBD2 (6 bases). Germline CDR1 SGHTA, CDR2 FQGNSA. Trimming took off 5 bases at V and 2 bases at J, with 9 bases between the two ends. The CDR3 contains 14 residues. The CDR3 sequence is CASSGSGNTGELFF. In DNA form, the CDR3 reads TGTGCCAGCAGCGGTAGCGGAAACACCGGGGAGCTGTTTTTT.

V gene TRBV2 combines with J gene TRBJ2-7, with 7 positions matching TRBD1. Germline CDR1 is SNHLY and CDR2 is FYNNEI. Unmatched junction bases numbered 12, after V lost 4 bases and J lost 0 bases. CDR3 length equals 17 residues. The CDR3 spells CASSADSLRGLSYEQYF. CDR3 coding DNA: TGTGCCAGCAGTGCGGACAGCCTAAGGGGGCTCTCCTACGAGCAGTACTTC.

The chain has TRBV6-5 and TRBJ1-2, with a possible D match to TRBD1 (5 bases). This CDR3 has 13 residues. Trimming shortened V by 9 bases and J by 12 bases, and 23 bases separated the two germline ends. Germline V CDR1 and CDR2: MNHEY, SVGAGI. CDR3 residues: CASSTNNMGGNTF. As DNA, the CDR3 is TGTGCCAGTTCGACTAACAATATGGGGGGTAACACCTTC.

The V call is TRBV27, the J call TRBJ2-5, with a possible D match to TRBD2 (5 bases). This CDR3 contains 12 residues. The V gene lost 3 bases and the J gene lost 6 bases, with 8 bases spanning the gap. Germline V gene lookup returns CDR1 MNHEY and CDR2 SMNVEV (reference sequence). CDR3 sequence: CASSFRGQTQYF. CDR3 coding DNA: TGTGCCAGCAGTTTTAGAGGGCAGACCCAGTACTTC.

The chain employs TRBV6-5 and TRBJ2-7; TRBD2 is a possible D gene (6 bases). V was cut by 4 bases and J by 2 bases, with 15 bases left in between. CDR1 and CDR2 (germline): MNHEY, SVGAGI. The CDR3 is 15 amino acids. The DNA for the CDR3 is TGTGCCAGCAGTTCAGCCCGGGACTTAGCCTACGAGCAGTACTTC. It is translated as CASSSARDLAYEQYF.

This clone appeared once. The CDR3 protein is CASSKISLLGREGSDEQYF. Here the CDR3 DNA reads TGTGCCAGCAGCAAAATTTCCCTACTGGGACGGGAGGGCTCGGACGAGCAGTACTTC. The genes are TRBV21-1 and TRBJ2-7; the DNA was not used to check the table's D call, TRBD2. TRBV21-1 is a listed pseudogene. This CDR3 region has 19 residues.

The chain couples TRBV19 to TRBJ2-7, with 10 bases aligning to TRBD2. The V segment lost 5 bases and the J segment 1 base; nucleotides outside the gene matches: 5. There are 15 residues in the CDR3. Germline V gene lookup returns CDR1 LNHDA and CDR2 SQIVND (reference sequence). The CDR3 bases are TGTGCCAGTAGTCCCGGACTAGCGGCGTCCTACGAGCAGTACTTC. Translation gives CASSPGLAASYEQYF.

This clone was counted only a few times. The rearrangement joins TRBV4-2 to TRBJ1-3; a weak D match, TRBD1 (5 bases). Germline values: CDR1 LGHNA, CDR2 YNFKEQ. V gave up 4 bases and J gave up 8 bases, with 15 bases separating them. This CDR3 is 14 amino acids long. CDR3 in DNA: TGTGCCAGCAGCCGTCCCGGGACGGGAGACACCATATATTTT. Protein: CASSRPGTGDTIYF.

This clone was seen only a few times. The V gene is TRBV10-3, the J gene TRBJ2-2, with 8 bases lining up with TRBD1. In germline, CDR1 is ENHRY, CDR2 SYGVKD. This CDR3 has 16 amino acids. Trimming took 3 bases from V and 5 from J; bases not matched to a gene: 8. The CDR3 DNA reads as TGTGCCATCAGTGACCAAGGACAGGGAAGAACCGGGGAGCTGTTTTTT. It specifies CAISDQGQGRTGELFF.

The rearrangement uses TRBV4-2 and TRBJ2-7, with 9 bases aligning to TRBD2. The CDR3 sequence is 15 residues long. V was clipped by 3 bases and J by 2 bases; unmatched bases: 5. Germline CDR1 LGHNA, CDR2 YNFKEQ. In DNA, the CDR3 is TGTGCCAGCAGCCAGGTAGCGGGAGCGGCCTACGAGCAGTACTTC. Translated, it gives CASSQVAGAAYEQYF.

This chain connects TRBV6-5 to TRBJ2-1, with 12 bases aligning to TRBD2. The germline V gene has CDR1 MNHEY and CDR2 SVGAGI. This CDR3 has 15 amino acids. J gave up 8 bases and V 5 bases, and 7 bases lay outside the gene matches. The CDR3: CASSRLAGVMYEQFF. The CDR3 coding sequence is TGTGCCAGCAGTAGACTAGCGGGGGTTATGTATGAGCAGTTCTTC.

The chain recombines TRBV7-2 with TRBJ2-3; no clear D gene. The V end lost 8 bases, the J end lost 0 bases, and 15 bases lay between the germline ends. The germline CDR1 and CDR2 sequences are SGHTA and FQGNSA. The CDR3 extends over 15 amino acids. The chain's CDR3 is CASLNSVTSTDTQYF. In DNA form, the CDR3 reads TGTGCCAGCCTAAATTCTGTCACTAGCACAGATACGCAGTATTTT.

The J gene is TRBJ1-2, the V gene TRBV3-1 (or the pseudogene TRBV3-2), with 7 bases fitting TRBD1. Losses at the gene ends were 4 bases for V and 7 bases for J; bases not matched to a gene: 12. Germline CDR1 and CDR2: LGHDT and YNNKEL (reference sequence). The CDR3 consists of 15 residues. The CDR3 region is CASSPRAGQSGGYTF. The CDR3, as DNA: TGTGCCAGCAGCCCCCGGGCGGGACAGAGTGGTGGCTACACCTTC.

This rearrangement joins TRBV4-3 to TRBJ1-6; TRBD1 matches 7 bases. The CDR3 covers 16 residues. CDR1 and CDR2 from the germline V gene are LGHNA and YSLEER. V dropped 1 base and J dropped 8; count of bases not matched to a gene: 8. CDR3 protein: CASSQGLDRVDSPLHF. DNA of the CDR3: TGCGCCAGCAGCCAAGGGTTAGACAGGGTGGATTCACCCCTCCACTTT.

The rearrangement uses TRBV14 and TRBJ1-2, with D unclear. This CDR3 has 13 residues. V was trimmed by 1 base and J by 4 bases, leaving 7 bases between them. The germline CDR1 and CDR2 sequences are SGHDN and FVKESK. The CDR3 sequence is CASSQVSIYGYTF. The CDR3 DNA is TGTGCCAGCAGCCAAGTGTCTATCTATGGCTACACCTTC.

The CDR3 sequence is CASSETRGISGNTIYF. Written as DNA, the CDR3 is TGTGCCAGCAGCGAGACGAGGGGGATCTCTGGAAACACCATATATTTT. The rearrangement joins TRBV9 to TRBJ1-3, with D possibly being TRBD1 (6 bases). V lost 3 bases to trimming and J lost 0 bases, with 13 bases between them. The CDR3 loop spans 16 amino acids. Germline assignment: CDR1 SGDLS and CDR2 YYNGEE.

This clone came up many times. This chain uses TRBV2 with TRBJ2-3, with TRBD2 matching 12 bases. The germline V gene encodes CDR1 SNHLY and CDR2 FYNNEI. V was clipped by 10 bases and J by 1 base; unmatched bases: 3. CDR3 length: 14 amino acids. The CDR3 sequence is CATRTSGGTDTQYF. CDR3 DNA sequence: TGTGCCACCAGGACTAGCGGGGGCACAGATACGCAGTATTTT.

This chain uses TRBV2 with TRBJ2-1; D might be TRBD2 (5 bases). V dropped 3 bases and J dropped 2 bases, with 20 bases sitting between them. The CDR3 is 18 residues long. CDR1 and CDR2 (germline): SNHLY, FYNNEI. CDR3 in amino acids: CASSEWPPLGSAYNEQFF. The CDR3 DNA follows: TGTGCCAGCAGTGAGTGGCCCCCGTTAGGGAGCGCCTACAATGAGCAGTTCTTC.

The table lists this clone with a few counts. The chain is built from TRBV7-3 and TRBJ2-1; 12 bases are a match to TRBD2. J gave up 4 bases and V 3 bases, and 4 bases lay outside the gene matches. Germline V gene data show CDR1 as SGHTA and CDR2 as FQGTGA. This CDR3 spans 16 amino acids. The chain's CDR3 is CASSLTSGGLYNEQFF. The CDR3, as DNA: TGTGCCAGCAGCTTGACTAGCGGGGGCCTTTACAATGAGCAGTTCTTC.

This clone was picked up one time. V and J are TRBV7-8 and TRBJ1-2; D possibly corresponds to TRBD1 (6 bases). From germline, CDR1 is SGHVS and CDR2 FQNEAQ. Trimming removed 5 bases at V and 8 bases at J, with 12 bases between. This CDR3 has 12 amino acids. The CDR3 region has the DNA TGTGCCAGCAGCAGAAGCAGGGGCGGCTACACCTTC. Amino acids: CASSRSRGGYTF. Using reference TRBV7-8 and TRBJ1-2 for the parts outside the CDR3, the full variable domain is GAGVSQSPRYKVAKRGQDVALRCDPISGHVSLFWYQQALGQGPEFLTYFQNEAQLDKSGLPSDRFFAERPEGSVSTLKIQRTQQEDSAVYLCASSRSRGGYTFGSGTRLTVV.

This chain connects TRBV5-1 to TRBJ1-5; a possible D gene is TRBD1 (5 bases). The CDR3 sequence is 14 residues long. The germline V gene has CDR1 SGHRS and CDR2 YFSETQ. V shed 0 bases and J shed 2 bases, with 6 bases lying between them. The CDR3 nucleotides are TGCGCCAGCAGCTTGGAGACAGGCAATCAGCCCCAGCATTTT. Encoded protein: CASSLETGNQPQHF.

This clone was detected a few times. The chain recombines TRBV7-6 with TRBJ2-5; 9 bases agree with TRBD1. V trimming: 4 bases; J trimming: 4 bases; junction bases outside the gene matches: 19. The CDR3 has 19 amino acids. The germline V gene encodes CDR1 SGHVS and CDR2 FNYEAQ. The CDR3 is CASSSSWEYTGTGIETQYF. Written as DNA, the CDR3 is TGTGCCAGCAGCTCGTCATGGGAATATACCGGGACAGGGATAGAGACCCAGTACTTC.

This clone was counted between two and nine times. The chain recombines TRBV5-4 with TRBJ1-4; 10 bases are shared with TRBD1. After removal of 0 bases from V and 8 bases from J, the junction contained 7 bases not matched to a gene. CDR1 is SGHNT and CDR2 is YYREEE in the germline V gene (reference sequence). CDR3 length: 16 amino acids. DNA for the CDR3: TGTGCCAGCAGCTTGGTCCCGACAGGGGGCGCGGAAAAACTGTTTTTT. Residues: CASSLVPTGGAEKLFF.

The rearrangement links TRBV7-9 to TRBJ2-5; 10 positions match TRBD1. CDR1 and CDR2 (germline): SEHNR, FQNEAQ (reference sequence). Trimming took 2 bases from V and 2 from J; bases not matched to a gene: 2. The CDR3 sequence is 15 residues long. The CDR3 protein is CASSLPGQGQETQYF. In DNA, the CDR3 is TGTGCCAGCAGCTTACCGGGACAGGGGCAAGAGACCCAGTACTTC.

This clone appeared a single time. CDR3 bases: TGTGCCAGCAGCACTTCCGGGACAGGATCTGAAGCTTTCTTT. Its translation is CASSTSGTGSEAFF. This rearrangement joins TRBV11-3 to TRBJ1-1; TRBD1 agrees at 8 bases. The germline V gene has CDR1 SGHNT and CDR2 YENEEA. There are 14 residues in the CDR3. V was clipped by 5 bases and J by 6 bases; unmatched bases: 8.

This clone was seen more than once but under ten times. The chain uses TRBV4-1 and TRBJ2-2; TRBD2 matches 9 bases. The CDR3 runs 15 residues. Germline V gives CDR1 MGHRA, CDR2 YSYEKL. The V gene end was trimmed by 3 bases and the J gene end by 5 bases; junction bases not matched to a gene: 4. In DNA form, the CDR3 reads TGCGCCAGCAGCCATGGCGGGAGGGTAACCGGGGAGCTGTTTTTT. The encoded protein is CASSHGGRVTGELFF.

The chain has TRBV2 and TRBJ1-6; TRBD1 agrees at 9 bases. The CDR3 has 16 residues. The trim removed 7 bases at V and 10 bases at J, leaving 14 bases unmatched. Germline CDR1 is SNHLY and CDR2 is FYNNEI. CDR3 region: CASNTEGQGWGSPLHF. The CDR3 region has the DNA TGTGCCAGCAATACAGAGGGACAGGGCTGGGGATCACCCCTCCACTTT.